A single sample gave rise to the 25 T cell receptor beta chains below, sequenced in a study of graft-versus-host responses after intestinal transplantation. Their antigens are not known. Profiled with immunoSEQ multiplex PCR; TCRdb holds only in-frame clones, not every one. Among about 130,000 clones listed, roughly 92% were seen once. The sample consisted of unstimulated CD4+ T cells sorted from spleen or lymph node cells, taken before intestinal transplant. The source is a human donor who received an intestinal transplant.

This clone was recorded once. This sequence joins TRBV2 and TRBJ1-2, with TRBD1 matching 7 bases. CDR3 length: 14 amino acids. Looked up from germline, CDR1 is SNHLY and CDR2 is FYNNEI. Germline trimming cut 6 bases from V and 5 bases from J; bases unmatched to any gene: 9. The CDR3 DNA sequence: TGTGCCAGCAGGGGGACAGCCACCCTTTATGGCTACACCTTC. Protein: CASRGTATLYGYTF. The full variable domain, rest sourced from reference TRBV2 and TRBJ1-2, is EPEVTQTPSHQVTQMGQEVILRCVPISNHLYFYWYRQILGQKVEFLVSFYNNEISEKSEIFDDQFSVERPDGSNFTLKIRSTKLEDSAMYFCASRGTATLYGYTFGSGTRLTVV.

The CDR3 bases are TGTGCCTGGAGTGGGACAGGGCTAGCCAAAAACATTCAGTACTTC. Its translation is CAWSGTGLAKNIQYF. This chain connects TRBV30 to TRBJ2-4; 8 bases match TRBD1. The CDR3 sequence is 15 residues long. V was clipped by 1 base and J by 0 bases; unmatched bases: 2. Germline lookup yields CDR1 GTSNPN and CDR2 SVGIG (reference sequence).

The CDR3 DNA is TGTGCCAGCAGCGAGGGACTAGGGGCCTCCTACGAGCAGTACTTC. Residues: CASSEGLGASYEQYF. The chain couples TRBV7-9 to TRBJ2-7, with 8 bases lining up with TRBD2. The V and J ends lost 5 bases and 0 bases, in that order; junction bases with no gene match: 6. Germline CDR1 and CDR2: SEHNR and FQNEAQ (reference sequence). The CDR3 length is 15 residues.

The chain couples TRBV11-3 to TRBJ2-6; D gene ambiguous. V was shortened by 5 bases and J by 4 bases, with 9 bases between the two germline ends. The length of the CDR3 is 14 residues. Germline lookup yields CDR1 SGHNT and CDR2 YENEEA. CDR3 nucleotide sequence: TGTGCCAGCAGCCTAAGAATCGGGGCCAACGTCCTGACTTTC. It codes for CASSLRIGANVLTF.

The V call is TRBV11-3, the J call TRBJ2-2; 9 nucleotides align to TRBD1. The CDR3 is 15 amino acids. The V and J ends lost 6 bases and 4 bases, in that order; junction bases with no gene match: 6. Germline CDR1 SGHNT, CDR2 YENEEA. As DNA, the CDR3 is TGTGCCAGCAGAGAACAGGGGGCCGTCACCGGGGAGCTGTTTTTT. Its translation: CASREQGAVTGELFF.

The V gene is TRBV5-5, the J gene TRBJ1-2, with D possibly matching TRBD1 (6 bases). V was shortened by 2 bases and J by 3 bases, with 11 bases between the two germline ends. There are 14 residues in the CDR3. The germline V gene encodes CDR1 SGHKS and CDR2 YYEKEE (reference sequence). CDR3 sequence reads: CASSLQGMDYGYTF. In nucleotides, the CDR3 is TGTGCCAGCAGCTTACAGGGCATGGACTATGGCTACACCTTC.

The table lists this clone with a count of one. The V gene is TRBV6-5, the J gene TRBJ2-3; D uncertain. CDR1 is MNHEY and CDR2 is SVGAGI in the germline V gene. The V end was cut by 7 bases, the J end by 0 bases, with 11 bases between. The CDR3 spans 14 residues. Here the CDR3 reads CASKPLTSTDTQYF. The CDR3 DNA reads TGTGCCAGCAAACCCCTGACTAGCACAGATACGCAGTATTTT.

J is TRBJ2-3 and V is TRBV5-1; D call uncertain. The germline CDR1 and CDR2 sequences are SGHRS and YFSETQ. CDR3 length: 14 amino acids. V was shortened by 1 base and J by 0 bases, with 6 bases between the two germline ends. The CDR3 DNA reads TGCGCCAGCAGCTTGAGCGAGAGCACAGATACGCAGTATTTT. This gives the protein CASSLSESTDTQYF. Supplemented by reference TRBV5-1 and TRBJ2-3, the full variable domain reads KAGVTQTPRYLIKTRGQQVTLSCSPISGHRSVSWYQQTPGQGLQFLFEYFSETQRNKGNFPGRFSGRQFSNSRSEMNVSTLELGDSALYLCASSLSESTDTQYFGPGTRLTVL.

This chain uses TRBV29-1 with TRBJ1-5, with no clear D. Germline V CDR1 and CDR2: SQVTM, ANQGSEA. This CDR3 has 12 amino acids. Trimming cost V 8 bases and J 1 base, with 9 bases left between them. The CDR3 DNA reads TGCAGCAATACCCCCAGCAATCAGCCCCAGCATTTT. As protein: CSNTPSNQPQHF.

The V call is TRBV6-1, the J call TRBJ2-5, with 7 bases that match TRBD1. The CDR3 has 13 amino acids. Trimming cost V 7 bases and J 1 base; bases outside gene matches: 3. Germline V gene sequence: CDR1 MNHNS, CDR2 SASEGT. CDR3 in amino acids: CASKGAAQETQYF. Here the CDR3 DNA reads TGTGCCAGCAAGGGGGCAGCCCAAGAGACCCAGTACTTC.

The CDR3 reads CSGGDGGNQPQHF. CDR3 DNA sequence: TGCAGCGGGGGGGACGGGGGGAATCAGCCCCAGCATTTT. The genes are TRBV29-1 and TRBJ1-5, with a possible D match to TRBD1 (5 bases). Trimming left V 7 bases short and J 4 bases short, with 14 bases between. Per the germline V gene, CDR1 is SQVTM and CDR2 is ANQGSEA. CDR3 length: 13 amino acids.

The V call is TRBV5-6, the J call TRBJ2-6; a weak D match, TRBD2 (6 bases). CDR3 length: 15 amino acids. V gave up 4 bases and J gave up 3 bases, with 11 bases separating them. Germline-derived CDR1 and CDR2 are SGHDT and YYEEEE. The CDR3 loop reads CASSPGVDGANVLTF. CDR3 nucleotide sequence: TGTGCCAGCAGCCCGGGAGTAGATGGGGCCAACGTCCTGACTTTC.

This chain joins TRBV5-4 and TRBJ1-2; weak D call: TRBD1 (6 bases). Germline values: CDR1 SGHNT, CDR2 YYREEE (reference sequence). The CDR3 totals 14 residues. Between the trimmed V and J ends, which lost 0 bases and 7 bases, there was a span of 13 bases. DNA of the CDR3: TGTGCCAGCAGCTTGGACAGGGTGGGTGGTGGCTACACCTTC. Residues: CASSLDRVGGGYTF.

The chain combines TRBV14 with TRBJ2-5; 10 bases agree with TRBD2. The CDR3 contains 18 residues. With 1 base clipped from V and 5 bases from J, the junction kept 13 bases outside the gene matches. CDR1 and CDR2 from the germline V gene are SGHDN and FVKESK. The CDR3 nucleotides are TGTGCCAGCAGCCAAGGGGTGACTAGCGGGTCATTATTGGAGACCCAGTACTTC. Amino acids: CASSQGVTSGSLLETQYF.

The gene calls are TRBV27 and TRBJ1-2; perhaps TRBD1 as D (6 bases). The CDR3 contains 13 residues. Germline-derived CDR1 and CDR2 are MNHEY and SMNVEV (reference sequence). V was trimmed by 4 bases and J by 5 bases, leaving 11 bases between them. CDR3 sequence reads: CASSWGAGYGYTF. DNA of the CDR3: TGTGCCAGCAGTTGGGGGGCAGGGTATGGCTACACCTTC.

The chain recombines TRBV11-2 with TRBJ2-7; D may match TRBD1 or TRBD2 (6 bases each). The CDR3 contains 16 residues. Trimming removed 4 bases at V and 3 bases at J, with 19 bases between. Germline values: CDR1 SGHAT, CDR2 FQNNGV. CDR3 in DNA: TGTGCCAGCAGCTCTAGTAACCCGGGGGCGGACTACGAGCAGTACTTC. Protein product: CASSSSNPGADYEQYF.

This chain uses TRBV12-5 with TRBJ2-1; possibly TRBD1 for D (6 bases). This CDR3 has 17 amino acids. V lost 2 bases and J 2 bases, leaving 16 bases between the germline ends. Germline values: CDR1 LGHNT, CDR2 FRNRAP. DNA for the CDR3: TGTGCTAGTGGTTTGTTAGTCGGGACACACACCTACAATGAGCAGTTCTTC. It specifies CASGLLVGTHTYNEQFF.

This chain connects TRBV13 to TRBJ2-1; 10 nucleotides line up with TRBD2. V shed 1 base and J 0 bases; nucleotides not matched to a gene: 6. The CDR3 contains 18 residues. Germline V gene data show CDR1 as PRHDT and CDR2 as FYEKMQ (reference sequence). CDR3 bases: TGTGCCAGCAGCTTAGTTGCTAGCGGGGGCAGCTCCTACAATGAGCAGTTCTTC. This gives the protein CASSLVASGGSSYNEQFF. Together with reference TRBV13 and TRBJ2-1, the CDR3 gives the full variable domain: AAGVIQSPRHLIKEKRETATLKCYPIPRHDTVYWYQQGPGQDPQFLISFYEKMQSDKGSIPDRFSAQQFSDYHSELNMSSLELGDSALYFCASSLVASGGSSYNEQFFGPGTRLTVL.

The chain employs TRBV6-6 and TRBJ1-5; D is possibly TRBD1 (5 bases). The CDR3 extends over 14 amino acids. The V end was cut by 7 bases, the J end by 0 bases, with 10 bases between. Germline V gives CDR1 MNHNY, CDR2 SVGAGI (reference sequence). CDR3 amino acids: CASNQGNSNQPQHF. The CDR3, as DNA: TGTGCCAGCAATCAGGGAAATAGCAATCAGCCCCAGCATTTT.

The rearrangement uses TRBV4-1 and TRBJ2-2, with D hard to call. CDR3 length: 14 residues. In germline, CDR1 is MGHRA, CDR2 YSYEKL. Trimming removed 3 bases from V and 6 bases from J, with 11 bases in between. CDR3 amino acids: CASSHLTEAGELFF. CDR3 in DNA: TGCGCCAGCAGCCACCTTACAGAAGCCGGGGAGCTGTTTTTT.

The chain employs TRBV6-1 and TRBJ1-2; a weak D match, TRBD1 (6 bases). Germline loops: CDR1 MNHNS, CDR2 SASEGT. The CDR3 consists of 12 residues. V lost 7 bases, J lost 10 bases, and 16 bases lay in between. CDR3 in amino acids: CASKKPGHVYTF. CDR3 in DNA: TGTGCCAGCAAAAAGCCGGGACATGTCTACACCTTC.

The chain carries TRBV2 and TRBJ1-1; D not certain. Germline CDR1 and CDR2: SNHLY and FYNNEI. The CDR3 is 15 amino acids. V gave up 7 bases and J gave up 0 bases, with 15 bases separating them. The CDR3 region is CASTKVPPVNTEAFF. CDR3 coding DNA: TGTGCCAGCACGAAGGTCCCGCCGGTGAACACTGAAGCTTTCTTT.

The V call is TRBV6-6, the J call TRBJ1-6; D gene uncertain. Germline CDR1 MNHNY, CDR2 SVGAGI (reference sequence). The CDR3 consists of 13 residues. V lost 2 bases to trimming and J lost 8 bases, with 7 bases between them. CDR3 sequence (DNA): TGTGCCAGCAGTTACAGGTCAGATTCACCCCTCCACTTT. The encoded protein is CASSYRSDSPLHF.

The chain joins TRBV10-2 to TRBJ2-3; TRBD2 aligns across 12 bases. Germline lookup yields CDR1 WSHSY and CDR2 SAAADI. Trimming removed 6 bases from V and 2 bases from J; junction bases left unmatched: 6. There are 16 residues in the CDR3. CDR3 residues: CASSRTSGEFTDTQYF. DNA for the CDR3: TGCGCCAGCAGCCGGACTAGCGGGGAGTTCACAGATACGCAGTATTTT.

The CDR3 DNA sequence: TGTGCCAGCAGTGAAGGACCCTACGAGCAGTACTTC. This encodes CASSEGPYEQYF. This chain uses TRBV6-1 with TRBJ2-7; no definite D call. The ends were cut back, 1 base at V and 2 bases at J, with 3 bases in the middle. The CDR3 has 12 residues. Germline V gene data show CDR1 as MNHNS and CDR2 as SASEGT.